This T cell receptor (beta chain) was found in a study of T cells in localized non-small cell lung cancer. Study-wide results and caveats: Clonality of T cells reached its maximum in uninvolved adjacent lung, surpassing tumor.

Notes on this clone: Its antigen remains unidentified.

V trimming: 7 bases; J trimming: 3 bases; junction bases outside the gene matches: 6. CDR1 SEHNR and CDR2 FQNEAQ come from the germline V gene (reference sequence). This CDR3 is built from 14 residues. Only in-frame clones appear in the TCRdb table, and some are missing; sequencing was by immunoSEQ multiplex PCR. The sample records tens of thousands of clones, around 84% being singletons. This sample comprised peripheral blood, obtained before any cancer treatment. This TCR was recovered from a female donor at least 60 years old with stage I lung adenocarcinoma. The chain has TRBV7-9 and TRBJ2-5, with 9 bases that match TRBD1. This CDR3 reads CASTTGQGKETQYF. Here the CDR3 DNA reads TGTGCCAGCACCACGGGACAGGGAAAAGAGACCCAGTACTTC.